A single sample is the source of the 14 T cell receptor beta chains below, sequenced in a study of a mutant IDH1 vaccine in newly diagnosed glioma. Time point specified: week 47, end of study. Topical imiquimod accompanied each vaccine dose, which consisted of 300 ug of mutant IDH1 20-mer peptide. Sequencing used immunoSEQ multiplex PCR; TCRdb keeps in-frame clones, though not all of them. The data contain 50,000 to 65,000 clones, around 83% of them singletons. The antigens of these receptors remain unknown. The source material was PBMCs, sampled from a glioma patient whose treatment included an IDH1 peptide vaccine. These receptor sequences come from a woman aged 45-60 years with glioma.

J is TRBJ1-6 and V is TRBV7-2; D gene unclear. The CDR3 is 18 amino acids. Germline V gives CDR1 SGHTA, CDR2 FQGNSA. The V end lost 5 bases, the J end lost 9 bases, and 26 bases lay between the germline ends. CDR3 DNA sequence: TGTGCCAGCAGCCCGTCCCGGTTCGGAGGGCAAATCGGTTCACCCCTCCACTTT. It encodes CASSPSRFGGQIGSPLHF.

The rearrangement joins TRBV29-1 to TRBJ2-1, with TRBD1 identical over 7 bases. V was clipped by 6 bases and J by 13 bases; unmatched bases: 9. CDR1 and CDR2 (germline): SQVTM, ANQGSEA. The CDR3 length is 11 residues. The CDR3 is CSVTTGSRQFF. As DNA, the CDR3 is TGCAGCGTCACGACAGGGTCTCGTCAGTTCTTC.

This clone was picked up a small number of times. CDR3 in DNA: TGTGCCTGGAGTAAGCAGGAAGCTTTCTTT. It is translated as CAWSKQEAFF. The J gene is TRBJ1-1, the V gene TRBV30; D is unresolved. The CDR3 has 10 amino acids. Germline loops: CDR1 GTSNPN, CDR2 SVGIG (reference sequence). V lost 2 bases and J 8 bases, leaving 6 bases between the germline ends.

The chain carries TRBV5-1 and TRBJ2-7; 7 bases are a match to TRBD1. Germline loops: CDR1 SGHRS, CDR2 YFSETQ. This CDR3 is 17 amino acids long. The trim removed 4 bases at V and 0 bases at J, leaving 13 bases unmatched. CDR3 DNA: TGCGCCAGCAGCCCGTGGACAGGACCAGAGAGCTCCTACGAGCAGTACTTC. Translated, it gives CASSPWTGPESSYEQYF.

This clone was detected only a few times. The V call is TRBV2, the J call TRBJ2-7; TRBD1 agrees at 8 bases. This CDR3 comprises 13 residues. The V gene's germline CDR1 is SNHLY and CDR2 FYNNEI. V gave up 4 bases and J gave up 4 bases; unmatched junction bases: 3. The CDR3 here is CASSAGTGYEQYF. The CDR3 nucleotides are TGTGCCAGCAGTGCCGGGACAGGTTACGAGCAGTACTTC.

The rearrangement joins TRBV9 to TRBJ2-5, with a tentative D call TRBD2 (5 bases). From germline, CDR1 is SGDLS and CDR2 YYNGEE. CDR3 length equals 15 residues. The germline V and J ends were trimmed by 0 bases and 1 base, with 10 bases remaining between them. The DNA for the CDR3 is TGTGCCAGCAGCGTAGATCCGGGATTCCAAGAGACCCAGTACTTC. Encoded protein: CASSVDPGFQETQYF.

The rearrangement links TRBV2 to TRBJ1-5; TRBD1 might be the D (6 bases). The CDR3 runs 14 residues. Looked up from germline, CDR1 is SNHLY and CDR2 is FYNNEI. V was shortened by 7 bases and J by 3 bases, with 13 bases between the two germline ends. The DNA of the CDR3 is TGTGCCAGCACAGTCGGACAGACCAATCAGCCCCAGCATTTT. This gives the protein CASTVGQTNQPQHF.

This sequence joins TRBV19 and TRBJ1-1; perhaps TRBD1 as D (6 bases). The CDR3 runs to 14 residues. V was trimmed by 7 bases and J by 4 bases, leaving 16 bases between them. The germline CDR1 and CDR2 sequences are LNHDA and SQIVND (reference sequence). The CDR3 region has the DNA TGTGCCAGTACCCAACAGGGCCTTGCCACTGAAGCTTTCTTT. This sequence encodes CASTQQGLATEAFF.

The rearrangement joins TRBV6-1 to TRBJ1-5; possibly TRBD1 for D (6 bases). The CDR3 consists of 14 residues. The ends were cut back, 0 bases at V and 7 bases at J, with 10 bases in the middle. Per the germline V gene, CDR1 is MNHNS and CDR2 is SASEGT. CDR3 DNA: TGTGCCAGCAGTGAAGCGGCGGGGGCACAGCCCCAGCATTTT. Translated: CASSEAAGAQPQHF.

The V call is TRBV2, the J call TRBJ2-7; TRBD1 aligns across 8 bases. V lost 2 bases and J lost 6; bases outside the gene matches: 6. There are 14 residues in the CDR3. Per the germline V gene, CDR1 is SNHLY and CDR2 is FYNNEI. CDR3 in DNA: TGTGCCAGCAGTGAACAGGGGACAGGAGTCGAGCAGTACTTC. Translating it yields CASSEQGTGVEQYF.

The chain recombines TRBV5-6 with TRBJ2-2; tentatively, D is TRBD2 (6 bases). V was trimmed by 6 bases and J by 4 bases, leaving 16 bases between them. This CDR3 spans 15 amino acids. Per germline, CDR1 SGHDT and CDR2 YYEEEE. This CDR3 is CASTHAGLGTGELFF. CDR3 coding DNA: TGTGCCAGCACACATGCGGGGCTTGGCACCGGGGAGCTGTTTTTT.

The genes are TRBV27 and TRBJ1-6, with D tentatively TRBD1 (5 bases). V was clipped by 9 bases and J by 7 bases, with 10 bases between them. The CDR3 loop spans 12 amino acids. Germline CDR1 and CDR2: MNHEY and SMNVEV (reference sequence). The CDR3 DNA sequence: TGTGCCAGTGGGACGGAGAATTCACCCCTCCACTTT. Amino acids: CASGTENSPLHF.

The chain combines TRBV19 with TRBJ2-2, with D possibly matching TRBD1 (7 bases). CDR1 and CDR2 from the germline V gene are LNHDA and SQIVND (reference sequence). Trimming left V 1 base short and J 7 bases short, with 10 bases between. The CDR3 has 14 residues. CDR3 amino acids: CASSIAQGGGELFF. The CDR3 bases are TGTGCCAGTAGTATAGCCCAGGGGGGCGGGGAGCTGTTTTTT. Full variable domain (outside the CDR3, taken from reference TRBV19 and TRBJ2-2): DGGITQSPKYLFRKEGQNVTLSCEQNLNHDAMYWYRQDPGQGLRLIYYSQIVNDFQKGDIAEGYSVSREKKESFPLTVTSAQKNPTAFYLCASSIAQGGGELFFGEGSRLTVL.

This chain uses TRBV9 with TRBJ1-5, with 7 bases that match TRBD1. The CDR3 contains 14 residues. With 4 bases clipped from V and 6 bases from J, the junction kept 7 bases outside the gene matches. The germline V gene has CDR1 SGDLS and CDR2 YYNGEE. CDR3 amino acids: CASSPSTGAQPQHF. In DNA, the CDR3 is TGTGCCAGCAGCCCAAGTACAGGGGCTCAGCCCCAGCATTTT.